The entry below describes one TCR beta chain. This clonotype was picked up many times. Its antigen has not been determined. Per-base quality was not reported, and no clone a single base away is much larger than it. The sample originates from a study of neurological immune-mediated disorders (dated by TCRdb to between 2019 and 2020). Background on the whole study: Peripheral blood TCR-beta repertoires from HTLV-I-associated myelopathy (HAM/TSP) patients, multiple sclerosis patients and healthy controls were compared by UMI-based sequencing. The 85 to 110 TCR-beta libraries included longitudinal samples, technical triplicates and paired sorted CD4+ and CD8+ T-cell subsets alongside PBMC samples. The cohort included 60 to 70 subjects: roughly 15 with HAM/TSP, some 34 with multiple sclerosis, and roughly 20 healthy controls.

Libraries from unsorted PBMCs were made from 2 million PBMCs kept in RNAlater at -80 degrees C until RNA extraction. PBMCs were separated from peripheral blood using Ficoll-Hypaque density gradient centrifugation and then cryopreserved in liquid nitrogen. Overall study results and their limits: Expanded clones from different subjects shared no identical CDR3 amino acid sequences, which suggests that TCR-beta repertoires were private in all groups. TCR clonal expansion was highest in HAM/TSP patients and lowest in MS patients, with MS patients falling below even healthy controls.

The cysteine opens and the phenylalanine closes a CDR3 of 17 amino acids. Just the 51-base CDR3 DNA is kept, in frame starting at base 1. The germline V and J ends show losses of 3 bases and 2 bases respectively, and no gene match explains 7 bases of the junction. According to the germline V gene, CDR1 reads MGHRA and CDR2 reads YSYEKL. cDNA was synthesized by template-switch 5'RACE using a primer carrying a 10-nucleotide random unique molecular identifier by which each TCR transcript was tagged. Each sequencing run produced over 160 million TCR-beta sequences covering 15-18 subjects. The RNeasy kit was used to extract total RNA. TCR-beta VDJ regions were amplified with primers for the TCR constant region and the 5'RACE anchor, using the KAPA Real-time Library Amplification kit. A first PCR added sample indexes and Illumina adaptors, and a second PCR then raised library yield. After purification with Ampure beads, the TCR product of roughly 650 bp was size-selected on a 2% E-gel SizeSelection system. Before pooling, library quality was checked on a Bioanalyzer, concentration was measured with Qubit, and libraries were quantified with the Kapa Library Quantification kit. An Illumina HiSeq 2500 was used to sequence the libraries paired-end at 2 x 150 bp. To increase sequence diversity, about 25-31% phiX was spiked into each library pool. As for how the authors treated the data: Quality-filtered reads were processed with the UMI-based MiGEC pipeline, which removed over 85% of raw TCR sequences during error correction. VDJ genes were aligned to IMGT germline references, and each clonotype was defined by a unique CDR3 amino acid sequence together with V-J genes. Clonal expansion, Shannon diversity and CDR3 relatedness (CalcPairwiseDistances, ClusterSamples) were evaluated with VDJtools, and phylogenetic trees were built with CLCbio workbench. A clone was classed as expanded if it had 8 or more unique UMIs, a cutoff based on coefficient-of-variation modelling across technical triplicates. The raw public data were reprocessed by TCRdb itself: fastp quality trimming at Q25, MiXCR clonotype calling, in-frame beta chains only. All rows with the same CDR3 protein become a single entry with the most common DNA and genes. TCRdb, not the authors, supplied the V and J calls. This sample gives 55,000 to 65,000 distinct CDR3 sequences in total; about an eighth of them show up just once. The ten largest clones take up around 10% of the sample.

Specimen: PBMCs. In this chain, TRBV4-1 is recombined with TRBJ1-2, and 12 junctional nucleotides match TRBD1. The clonotype originates from a woman aged 55-70 years with HTLV-1-associated myelopathy (HAM/TSP). The base sequence is TGCGCCAGCAGCCAGCTCCGGGACAGGGGGCGGAACTATGGCTACACCTTC. Translation gives CASSQLRDRGRNYGYTF.